These 3 T cell receptor beta chains were all obtained from the same sample, sequenced in a study of breast tumors, draining lymph nodes, adjacent tissues. Breast cancer patients provided tissue from their axillary draining lymph nodes. MiXCR, applied by TCRdb to the multiplex PCR reads, yields one record per CDR3 protein. Here the sample spans more than 85,000 distinct CDR3 sequences, approximately 21% being singletons. Material: axillary lymph node tissue. The receptors stem from a female donor with breast cancer. Some clones in this sample may be carry-over from other donors' samples.

The CDR3 sequence: CAISEGGVLAFF. CDR3 coding DNA: TGTGCCATCAGTGAGGGTGGGGTGTTGGCTTTCTTT. The chain has TRBV10-3 and TRBJ1-1; D gene uncertain. Trimming removed 2 bases from V and 11 bases from J, with 12 bases in between. The CDR3 covers 12 residues. CDR1 and CDR2 (germline): ENHRY, SYGVKD.

As regards this clonotype: Possible read error: a much larger clone is one base away. The rearrangement joins TRBV11-2 to TRBJ2-7; D may be TRBD1 or TRBD2 (6 bases each). Germline CDR1 SGHAT, CDR2 FQNNGV. This CDR3 contains 14 residues. V gave up 1 base and J gave up 4 bases, with 11 bases separating them. CDR3 coding DNA: TGTGCCAGCAGCTTAGGGGGGGCTTTATACGAGCAGTACTTC. This sequence encodes CASSLGGALYEQYF.

The sample holds many counts of this clonotype. The chain combines TRBV6-5 with TRBJ1-5, with TRBD1 identical over 9 bases. The ends lost 6 bases at V and 2 bases at J; junction bases unmatched: 8. The CDR3 extends over 16 amino acids. CDR1 MNHEY and CDR2 SVGAGI come from the germline V gene. CDR3 DNA sequence: TGTGCCAGCAGGAAACAGGGGGCGATGGGCAATCAGCCCCAGCATTTT. It specifies CASRKQGAMGNQPQHF.